This T cell receptor (beta chain) was sequenced during a study of early T cells in non-severe SARS-CoV-2 infection. Study background: Sequencing used unsorted whole-blood bulk RNA, so chains lack pairing.

To note about this clonotype: As yet, its antigen is unknown.

Broader study findings: The study's VDJdb matching favored anti-spike CD8 responses and missed private and CD4 specificities.

Researchers tagged individual cDNA molecules with unique molecular identifiers. One entry per CDR3 protein results from TCRdb running MiXCR on the 5' RACE reads. The profile shows some 66,000 distinct CDR3 sequences, 13% of them singletons. This CDR3 is built from 16 residues. CDR1 and CDR2 from the germline V gene are LNHDA and SQIVND (reference sequence). V lost 4 bases, J lost 0 bases, and 4 bases stayed unmatched. This clonotype originated in an adult who was a healthcare worker with PCR-confirmed SARS-CoV-2 infection or an uninfected control (not recorded which). The sequencing input was whole blood. The chain combines TRBV19 with TRBJ1-4; TRBD1 agrees at 8 bases. The CDR3: CASSKGQAATNEKLFF. The CDR3 DNA follows: TGTGCCAGTAGTAAGGGACAGGCTGCAACTAATGAAAAACTGTTTTTT.